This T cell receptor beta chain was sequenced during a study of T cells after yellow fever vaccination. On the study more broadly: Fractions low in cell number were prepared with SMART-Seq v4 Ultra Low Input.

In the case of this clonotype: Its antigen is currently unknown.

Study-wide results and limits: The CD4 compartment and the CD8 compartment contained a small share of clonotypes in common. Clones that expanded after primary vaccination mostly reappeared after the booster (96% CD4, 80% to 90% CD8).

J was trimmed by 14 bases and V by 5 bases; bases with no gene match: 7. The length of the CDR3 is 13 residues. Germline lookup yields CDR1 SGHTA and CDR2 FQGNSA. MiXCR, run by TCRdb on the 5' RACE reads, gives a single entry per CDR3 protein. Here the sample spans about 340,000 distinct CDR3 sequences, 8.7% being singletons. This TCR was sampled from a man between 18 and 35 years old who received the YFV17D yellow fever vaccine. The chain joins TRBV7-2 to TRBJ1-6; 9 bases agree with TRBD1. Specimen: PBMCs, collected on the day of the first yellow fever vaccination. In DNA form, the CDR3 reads TGTGCCAGCAGCCCACAGGGGGCTGAAGCCCTCCACTTT. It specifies CASSPQGAEALHF.